This entry features one T cell receptor beta chain sequence. The entry originates in a study of control samples from healthy donors and cancer patients. The CDR3 is 16 residues long. V lost 3 bases, J lost 0 bases, and 14 bases lay in between. The germline V gene has CDR1 MNHEY and CDR2 SVGAGI. Profiled with immunoSEQ multiplex PCR; TCRdb holds only in-frame clones, not every one. This sample has more than 95,000 clones, with around 87% found just once. What was sequenced was blood. The genes are TRBV6-5 and TRBJ1-1; tentative D call: TRBD1 (6 bases). This receptor was taken from a man aged 60 to 69 in good health. The CDR3 loop reads CASSYAGVLMNTEAFF. CDR3 nucleotide sequence: TGTGCCAGCAGTTATGCAGGGGTGTTGATGAACACTGAAGCTTTCTTT.